This T cell receptor (beta chain) was observed in a study of T cells in Graves' hyperthyroidism and ophthalmopathy. Findings of the study overall: The model made its ophthalmopathy prediction, and onset followed a median about 6 months later.

J lost 3 bases, V lost 4 bases, and 5 bases had no gene match. CDR1 SGHRS and CDR2 YFSETQ come from the germline V gene. The CDR3 is made up of 16 amino acids. A few counts support this clonotype. Its antigen is still unknown. Every diagnosis used clinical symptoms, serum thyroxine and TRAb, thyroid ultrasound and orbital computed tomography. PBMCs were collected from an approximately 10 ml volume of fresh peripheral blood. TCR beta CDR3 region amplification was performed from RNA transcripts. The study used the HTBI primer set for a first-round RT-PCR of the TCR CDR3. In TCRdb, the multiplex PCR reads were re-called with MiXCR into one record per CDR3 protein. The sample contains about 370,000 distinct CDR3 sequences, 15% of which appear only once.

Sequencing was carried out using blood. The TCR originated in a woman aged 60-75 years with Graves' ophthalmopathy. This sequence joins TRBV5-1 and TRBJ2-3; TRBD2 aligns across 13 bases. The CDR3 region has the DNA TGCGCCAGCAGCCATACACTAGCGGGAGGGACAGATACGCAGTATTTT. Its translation is CASSHTLAGGTDTQYF. The entire variable domain, with the rest obtained from reference TRBV5-1 and TRBJ2-3, is as follows: KAGVTQTPRYLIKTRGQQVTLSCSPISGHRSVSWYQQTPGQGLQFLFEYFSETQRNKGNFPGRFSGRQFSNSRSEMNVSTLELGDSALYLCASSHTLAGGTDTQYFGPGTRLTVL.